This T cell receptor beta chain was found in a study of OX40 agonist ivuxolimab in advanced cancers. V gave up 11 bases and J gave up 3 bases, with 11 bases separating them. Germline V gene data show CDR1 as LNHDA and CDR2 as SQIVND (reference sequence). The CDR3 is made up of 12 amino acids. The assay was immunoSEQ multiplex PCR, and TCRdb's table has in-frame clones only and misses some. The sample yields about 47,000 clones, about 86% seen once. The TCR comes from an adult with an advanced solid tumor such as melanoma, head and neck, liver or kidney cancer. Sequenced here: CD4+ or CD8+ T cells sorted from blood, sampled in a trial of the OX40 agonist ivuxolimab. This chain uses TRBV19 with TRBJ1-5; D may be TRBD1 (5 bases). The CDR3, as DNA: TGTGCCTGGCAGGGCCACAATCAGCCCCAGCATTTT. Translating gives CAWQGHNQPQHF.